This TCR beta chain stems from a study of T cell repertoires in cytomegalovirus infection. Findings of the study overall: Identification of carriers of CMV plus the relevant HLA was achieved through cumulative public TCR beta family frequency. Ex vivo, HLA-C-restricted CMV-specific TCR beta clonotypes prevailed over the rest of the response.

TCRdb recomputed calls from the reads with MiXCR, one row per CDR3 protein. This repertoire shows some 900,000 distinct CDR3 sequences, about 30% found once; its top ten account for about an eighth. This CDR3 is built from 13 residues. Germline CDR1 reads MNHNS; CDR2 reads SASEGT. The V gene lost 6 bases and the J gene lost 5 bases, with 13 bases spanning the gap. Details on this clonotype: Its target is unknown.

The sequence was collected from a human donor in good health (CMV status not recorded). Some clones in this sample may be carry-over from other donors' samples. The sequences come from cultured CD8+ T cells from PBMCs, collected from culture after CMV antigen stimulation. V is TRBV6-1 and J is TRBJ1-1, with D possibly TRBD1 on 5 matching bases. The CDR3 DNA is TGTGCCAGCAGGGGACCGTCGGAAACTGAAGCTTTCTTT. Protein product: CASRGPSETEAFF.